A single sample is the source of the 14 T cell receptor beta chains below, sequenced in a study of blood T cell repertoires in COVID-19. Method: immunoSEQ multiplex PCR; TCRdb's copy keeps in-frame clones and lacks some. The sample shows a few hundred thousand clones, roughly 86% of them seen only once. Material for sequencing was peripheral blood. The receptors originated from a human donor with acute or convalescent COVID-19. The donor label of this sample is uncertain.

The chain has TRBV6-4 and TRBJ2-3; possible D gene TRBD2, 6 bases. The CDR3 length is 14 residues. Between the trimmed V and J ends, which lost 9 bases and 5 bases, there was a span of 18 bases. Per germline, CDR1 MRHNA and CDR2 SNTAGT. The CDR3 is CARGSETEGDTQYF. The DNA for the CDR3 is TGTGCCAGGGGGTCAGAAACGGAGGGAGATACGCAGTATTTT.

In DNA form, the CDR3 reads TGTGCCAGCAGCTCACAGGGGTATAGCAATCAGCCCCAGCATTTT. Translating gives CASSSQGYSNQPQHF. The chain uses TRBV7-2 and TRBJ1-5, with 7 positions matching TRBD1. The ends lost 4 bases at V and 0 bases at J; junction bases unmatched: 3. In germline, CDR1 is SGHTA, CDR2 FQGNSA. The CDR3 covers 15 residues.

The CDR3 region is CSASIPRYTEAFF. CDR3 nucleotides: TGCAGTGCTAGTATTCCGCGGTACACTGAAGCTTTCTTT. The rearrangement links TRBV20-1 to TRBJ1-1; no clear D gene. The V end lost 3 bases, the J end lost 3 bases, and 11 bases lay between the germline ends. Germline assignment: CDR1 DFQATT and CDR2 SNEGSKA (reference sequence). The CDR3 extends over 13 amino acids.

This clone was seen a handful of times. The chain has TRBV7-8 and TRBJ2-1, with TRBD2 matching 9 bases. CDR1 and CDR2 (germline): SGHVS, FQNEAQ. V lost 4 bases and J lost 8; bases outside the gene matches: 15. CDR3 length equals 17 residues. The CDR3 loop reads CASSSGFAGGIFDEQFF. The DNA of the CDR3 is TGTGCCAGCAGCTCAGGGTTCGCGGGGGGGATTTTCGATGAGCAGTTCTTC.

The chain uses TRBV19 and TRBJ1-6; the match to TRBD1 covers 9 bases. This CDR3 spans 15 amino acids. Germline CDR1 is LNHDA and CDR2 is SQIVND (reference sequence). J lost 13 bases, V lost 6 bases, and 13 bases had no gene match. The CDR3 loop reads CASREQGAVSWPLHF. The CDR3 DNA reads as TGTGCCAGTAGGGAACAGGGGGCCGTAAGCTGGCCCCTCCACTTT.

The gene calls are TRBV28 and TRBJ2-5; D uncertain. Trimming shortened V by 6 bases and J by 1 base, and 9 bases separated the two germline ends. Germline CDR1 is MDHEN and CDR2 is SYDVKM. CDR3 size: 13 residues. The CDR3 nucleotides read TGTGCCAGCAGGAGCGCACTCCAAGAGACCCAGTACTTC. Translation gives CASRSALQETQYF.

The V call is TRBV19, the J call TRBJ1-2; no firm D call. V gave up 9 bases and J gave up 3 bases, with 11 bases separating them. Looked up from germline, CDR1 is LNHDA and CDR2 is SQIVND (reference sequence). The CDR3 extends over 12 amino acids. The CDR3 reads CASLGGHYGYTF. The CDR3 DNA follows: TGTGCCAGCCTGGGAGGCCACTATGGCTACACCTTC.

Here the CDR3 reads CASSLALRTGDGSPLHF. In nucleotides, the CDR3 is TGTGCCAGCAGCTTAGCGCTCAGGACAGGGGATGGTTCACCCCTCCACTTT. The gene calls are TRBV7-2 and TRBJ1-6; 9 nucleotides agree with TRBD1. The CDR3 has 17 residues. In germline, CDR1 is SGHTA, CDR2 FQGNSA. After removal of 0 bases from V and 9 bases from J, the junction contained 9 bases not matched to a gene.

The V and J genes are TRBV15 and TRBJ1-2; D is ambiguous. The germline V and J ends were trimmed by 0 bases and 4 bases, with 9 bases remaining between them. Per germline, CDR1 LNHNV and CDR2 YYDKDF (reference sequence). The CDR3 has 14 amino acids. The CDR3 loop reads CATSRDQVVYGYTF. The CDR3 DNA follows: TGTGCCACCAGCAGAGATCAGGTGGTCTATGGCTACACCTTC.

The chain couples TRBV7-9 to TRBJ2-1, with D hard to call. The V and J ends lost 1 base and 10 bases respectively, with 5 bases between them. Germline V lookup: CDR1 SEHNR, CDR2 FQNEAQ (reference sequence). CDR3 length equals 11 residues. CDR3 sequence reads: CASSLVTEQFF. DNA for the CDR3: TGTGCCAGCAGCTTAGTAACAGAGCAGTTCTTC.

For the CDR3, the DNA is TGTGCCAGCATCGTTGACCGAGGGCTGGCTAATGAAAAACTGTTTTTT. Its translation is CASIVDRGLANEKLFF. The V gene is TRBV2, the J gene TRBJ1-4; D unclear. The CDR3 covers 16 residues. Germline V CDR1 and CDR2: SNHLY, FYNNEI. V was cut by 7 bases and J by 3 bases, with 18 bases left in between.

The chain carries TRBV9 and TRBJ1-6, with a tentative D call TRBD1 (5 bases). V gave up 3 bases and J gave up 8 bases, with 15 bases separating them. Per the germline V gene, CDR1 is SGDLS and CDR2 is YYNGEE. The CDR3 extends over 15 amino acids. CDR3 DNA sequence: TGTGCCAGCAGCGCGGTGTCCGGGGGGGATTCACCCCTCCACTTT. As protein: CASSAVSGGDSPLHF.

This rearrangement joins TRBV5-6 to TRBJ2-5; 7 bases are shared with TRBD1. The CDR3 is made up of 16 amino acids. V trimming: 1 base; J trimming: 4 bases; junction bases outside the gene matches: 10. The germline V gene encodes CDR1 SGHDT and CDR2 YYEEEE. This CDR3 reads CASSLPYRGGRETQYF. The CDR3 nucleotides read TGTGCCAGCAGCTTGCCCTACAGGGGTGGGCGAGAGACCCAGTACTTC.

The V gene is TRBV7-2, the J gene TRBJ1-1; D uncertain. V lost 7 bases to trimming and J lost 2 bases, with 11 bases between them. The CDR3 has 13 amino acids. Germline CDR1 and CDR2: SGHTA and FQGNSA. CDR3 residues: CASTSPLNTEAFF. The CDR3 DNA sequence: TGTGCCAGCACTTCCCCCCTCAACACTGAAGCTTTCTTT. The whole variable domain, remainder taken from reference TRBV7-2 and TRBJ1-1, is GAGVSQSPSNKVTEKGKDVELRCDPISGHTALYWYRQSLGQGLEFLIYFQGNSAPDKSGLPSDRFSAERTGGSVSTLTIQRTQQEDSAVYLCASTSPLNTEAFFGQGTRLTVV.